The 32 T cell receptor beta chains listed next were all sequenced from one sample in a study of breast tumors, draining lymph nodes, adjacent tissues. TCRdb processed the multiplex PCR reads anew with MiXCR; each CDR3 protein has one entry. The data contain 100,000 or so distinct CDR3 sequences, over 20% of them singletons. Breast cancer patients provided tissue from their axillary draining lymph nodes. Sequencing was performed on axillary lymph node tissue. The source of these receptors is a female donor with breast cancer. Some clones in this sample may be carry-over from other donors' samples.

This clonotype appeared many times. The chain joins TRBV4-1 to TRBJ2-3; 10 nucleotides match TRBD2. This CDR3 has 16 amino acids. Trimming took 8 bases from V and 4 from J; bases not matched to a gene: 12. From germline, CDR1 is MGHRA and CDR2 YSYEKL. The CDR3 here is CASRPGSGRAADTQYF. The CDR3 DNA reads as TGCGCCAGCCGCCCTGGGAGCGGGAGGGCGGCAGATACGCAGTATTTT.

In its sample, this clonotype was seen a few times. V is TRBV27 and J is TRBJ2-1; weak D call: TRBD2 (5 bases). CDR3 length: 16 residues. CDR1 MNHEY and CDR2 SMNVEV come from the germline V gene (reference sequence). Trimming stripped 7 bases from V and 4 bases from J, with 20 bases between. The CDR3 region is CASTTSGSPPYNEQFF. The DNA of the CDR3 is TGTGCCAGCACCACGTCGGGGAGTCCGCCATACAATGAGCAGTTCTTC.

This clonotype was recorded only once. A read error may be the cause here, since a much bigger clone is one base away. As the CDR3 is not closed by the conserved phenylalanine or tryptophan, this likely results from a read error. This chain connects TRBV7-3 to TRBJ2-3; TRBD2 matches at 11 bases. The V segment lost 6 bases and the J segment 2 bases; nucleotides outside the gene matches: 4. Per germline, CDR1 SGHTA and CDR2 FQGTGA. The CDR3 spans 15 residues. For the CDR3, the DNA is TGTGCCAGCAGACCGGGACTAGCGGACACAGATACGCAGTATGTT. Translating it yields CASRPGLADTDTQYV.

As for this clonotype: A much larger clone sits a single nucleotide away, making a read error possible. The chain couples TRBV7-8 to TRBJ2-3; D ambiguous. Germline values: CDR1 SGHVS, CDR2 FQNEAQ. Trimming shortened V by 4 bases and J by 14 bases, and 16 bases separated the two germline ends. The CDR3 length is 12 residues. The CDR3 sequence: CASSSLMDHGYF. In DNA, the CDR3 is TGTGCCAGCAGCTCCCTTATGGACCACGGGTATTTT.

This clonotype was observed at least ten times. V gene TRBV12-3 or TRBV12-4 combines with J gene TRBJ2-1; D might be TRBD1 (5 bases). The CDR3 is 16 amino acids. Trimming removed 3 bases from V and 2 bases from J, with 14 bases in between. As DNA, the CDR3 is TGTGCCAGCAGTTTCATGGTACAGGTTCCCTACAATGAGCAGTTCTTC. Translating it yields CASSFMVQVPYNEQFF.

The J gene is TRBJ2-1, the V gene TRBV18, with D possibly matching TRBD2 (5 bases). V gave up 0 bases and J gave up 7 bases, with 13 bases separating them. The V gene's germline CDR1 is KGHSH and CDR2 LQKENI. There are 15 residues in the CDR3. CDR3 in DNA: TGTGCCAGCTCACCACCTTCCGGACCGGGGAATGAGCAGTTCTTC. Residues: CASSPPSGPGNEQFF. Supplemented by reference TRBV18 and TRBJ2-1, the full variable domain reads NAGVMQNPRHLVRRRGQEARLRCSPMKGHSHVYWYRQLPEEGLKFMVYLQKENIIDESGMPKERFSAEFPKEGPSILRIQQVVRGDSAAYFCASSPPSGPGNEQFFGPGTRLTVL.

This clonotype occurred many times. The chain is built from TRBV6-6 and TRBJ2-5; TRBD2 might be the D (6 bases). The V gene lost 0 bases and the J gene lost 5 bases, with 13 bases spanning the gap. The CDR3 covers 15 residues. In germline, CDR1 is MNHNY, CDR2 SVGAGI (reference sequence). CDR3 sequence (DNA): TGTGCCAGCAGTTACTCTTTGAAGGGAGGTGAGACCCAGTACTTC. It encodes CASSYSLKGGETQYF.

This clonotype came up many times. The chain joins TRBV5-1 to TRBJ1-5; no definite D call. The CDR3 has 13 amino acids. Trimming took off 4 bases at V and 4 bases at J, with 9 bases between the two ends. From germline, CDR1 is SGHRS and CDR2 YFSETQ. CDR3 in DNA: TGCGCCAGCAGCACCCTTCCTAATCAGCCCCAGCATTTT. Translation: CASSTLPNQPQHF.

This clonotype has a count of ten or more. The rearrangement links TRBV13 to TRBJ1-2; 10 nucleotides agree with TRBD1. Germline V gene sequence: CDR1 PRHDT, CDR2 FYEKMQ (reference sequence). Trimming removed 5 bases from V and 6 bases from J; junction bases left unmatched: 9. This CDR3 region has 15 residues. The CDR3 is CASSLRDRGWNGYTF. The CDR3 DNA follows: TGTGCCAGCAGCCTCCGGGACAGGGGATGGAATGGCTACACCTTC.

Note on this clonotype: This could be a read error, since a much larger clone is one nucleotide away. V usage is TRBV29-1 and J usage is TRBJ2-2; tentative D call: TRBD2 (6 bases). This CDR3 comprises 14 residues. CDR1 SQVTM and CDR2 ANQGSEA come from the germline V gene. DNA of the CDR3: TGCAGCGCCGGAGGGGTGCGTCCCACCGGGGAGCCGTTTTTT. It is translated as CSAGGVRPTGEPFF.

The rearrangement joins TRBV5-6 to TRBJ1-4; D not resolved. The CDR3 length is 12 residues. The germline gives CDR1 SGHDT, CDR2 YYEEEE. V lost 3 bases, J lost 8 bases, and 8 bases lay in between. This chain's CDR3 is CASSSRGEKLFF. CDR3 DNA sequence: TGTGCCAGCAGCTCCCGCGGAGAAAAACTGTTTTTT.

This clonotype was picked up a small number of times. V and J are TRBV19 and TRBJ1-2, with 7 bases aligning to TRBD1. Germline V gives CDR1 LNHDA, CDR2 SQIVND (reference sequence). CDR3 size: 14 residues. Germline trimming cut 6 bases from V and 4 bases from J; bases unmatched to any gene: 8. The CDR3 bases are TGTGCCAGTAGGACTCAGGGGGTCATCTATGGCTACACCTTC. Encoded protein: CASRTQGVIYGYTF.

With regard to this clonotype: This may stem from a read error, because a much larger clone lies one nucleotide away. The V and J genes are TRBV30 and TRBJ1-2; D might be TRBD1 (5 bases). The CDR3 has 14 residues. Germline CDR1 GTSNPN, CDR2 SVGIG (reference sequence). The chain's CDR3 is CAWSVSGTTYGYAF. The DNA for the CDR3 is TGTGCCTGGAGTGTAAGCGGGACGACATATGGCTACGCCTTC.

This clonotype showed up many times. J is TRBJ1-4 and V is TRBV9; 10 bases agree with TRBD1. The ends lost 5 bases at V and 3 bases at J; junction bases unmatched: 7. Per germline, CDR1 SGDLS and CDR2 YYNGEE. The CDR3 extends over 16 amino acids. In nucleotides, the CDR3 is TGTGCCAGCAGAGCCGGGACAGGGGCCTCTAATGAAAAACTGTTTTTT. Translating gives CASRAGTGASNEKLFF.

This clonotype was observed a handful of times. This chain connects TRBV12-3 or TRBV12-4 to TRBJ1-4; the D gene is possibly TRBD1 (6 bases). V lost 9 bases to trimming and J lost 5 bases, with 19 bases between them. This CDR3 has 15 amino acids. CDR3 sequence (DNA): TGTGCCAGTCGCGTACTGGGGGCCCAAAATGAAAAACTGTTTTTT. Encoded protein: CASRVLGAQNEKLFF.

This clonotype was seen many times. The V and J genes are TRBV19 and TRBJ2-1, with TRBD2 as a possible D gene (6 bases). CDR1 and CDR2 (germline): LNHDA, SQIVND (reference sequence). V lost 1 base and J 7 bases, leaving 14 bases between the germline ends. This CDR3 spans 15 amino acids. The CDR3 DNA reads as TGTGCCAGTAGTATAGGATGGCTAGCGATGAATGAGCAGTTCTTC. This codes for CASSIGWLAMNEQFF.

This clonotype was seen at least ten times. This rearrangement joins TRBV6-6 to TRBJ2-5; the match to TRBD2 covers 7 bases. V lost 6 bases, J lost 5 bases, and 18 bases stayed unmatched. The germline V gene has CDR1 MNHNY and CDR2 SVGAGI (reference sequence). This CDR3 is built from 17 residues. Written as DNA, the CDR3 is TGTGCCAGCAGCTTAACCCCCGCAGGGAGGGGAACGGAGACCCAGTACTTC. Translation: CASSLTPAGRGTETQYF.

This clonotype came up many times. CDR3 residues: CASSFADRAGDTQYF. In nucleotides, the CDR3 is TGTGCCAGCAGCTTCGCTGACAGGGCGGGAGATACGCAGTATTTT. V usage is TRBV5-8 and J usage is TRBJ2-3, with TRBD1 identical over 7 bases. Germline trimming cut 2 bases from V and 5 bases from J; bases unmatched to any gene: 8. The V gene's germline CDR1 is SGHTS and CDR2 YDEGEE. This CDR3 has 15 amino acids.

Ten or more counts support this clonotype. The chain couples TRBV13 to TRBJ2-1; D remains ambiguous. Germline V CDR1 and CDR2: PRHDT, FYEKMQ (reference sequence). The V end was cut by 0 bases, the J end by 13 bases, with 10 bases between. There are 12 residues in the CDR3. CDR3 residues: CASSLGGIEQFF. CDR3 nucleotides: TGTGCCAGCAGCTTAGGAGGTATTGAACAGTTCTTC.

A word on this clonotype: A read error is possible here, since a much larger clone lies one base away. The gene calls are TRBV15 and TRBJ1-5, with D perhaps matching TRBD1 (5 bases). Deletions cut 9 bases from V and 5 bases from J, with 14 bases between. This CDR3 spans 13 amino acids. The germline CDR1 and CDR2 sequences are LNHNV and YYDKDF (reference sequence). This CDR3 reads CATEQEMYQPQHF. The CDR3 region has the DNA TGTGCCACAGAACAGGAGATGTATCAGCCCCAGCATTTT.

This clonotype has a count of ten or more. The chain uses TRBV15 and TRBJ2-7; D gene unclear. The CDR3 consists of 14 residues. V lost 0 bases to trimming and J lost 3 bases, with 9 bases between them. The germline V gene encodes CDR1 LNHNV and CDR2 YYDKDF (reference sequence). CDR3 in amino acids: CATSRDLSYYEQYF. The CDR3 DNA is TGTGCCACCAGCAGAGATCTGTCCTACTACGAGCAGTACTTC.

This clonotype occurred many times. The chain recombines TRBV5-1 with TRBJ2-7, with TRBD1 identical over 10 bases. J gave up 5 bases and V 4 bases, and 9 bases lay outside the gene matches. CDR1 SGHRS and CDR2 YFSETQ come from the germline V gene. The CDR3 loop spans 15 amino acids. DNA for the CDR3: TGCGCCAGCAGCATCCGACAGGGGGCTTTCAACGAGCAGTACTTC. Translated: CASSIRQGAFNEQYF.

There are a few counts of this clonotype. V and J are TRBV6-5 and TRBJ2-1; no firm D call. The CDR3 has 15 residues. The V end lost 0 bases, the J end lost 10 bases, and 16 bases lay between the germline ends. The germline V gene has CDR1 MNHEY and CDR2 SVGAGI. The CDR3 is CASSYSVALEKEQFF. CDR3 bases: TGTGCCAGCAGTTACTCCGTAGCTCTCGAAAAAGAGCAGTTCTTC.

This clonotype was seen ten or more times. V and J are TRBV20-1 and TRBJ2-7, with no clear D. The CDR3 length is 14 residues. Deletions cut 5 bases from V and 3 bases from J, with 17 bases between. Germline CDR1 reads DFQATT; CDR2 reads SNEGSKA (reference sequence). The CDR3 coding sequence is TGCAGTGCTCCCCCTCTGGGTGCTGGCTACGAGCAGTACTTC. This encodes CSAPPLGAGYEQYF.

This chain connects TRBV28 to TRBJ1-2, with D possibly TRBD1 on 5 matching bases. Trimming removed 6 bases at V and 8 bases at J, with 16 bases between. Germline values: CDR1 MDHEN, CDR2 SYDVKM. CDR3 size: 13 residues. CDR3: CASSSYGRGGYTF. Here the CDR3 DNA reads TGTGCCAGCAGCTCATACGGGAGGGGAGGCTACACCTTC.

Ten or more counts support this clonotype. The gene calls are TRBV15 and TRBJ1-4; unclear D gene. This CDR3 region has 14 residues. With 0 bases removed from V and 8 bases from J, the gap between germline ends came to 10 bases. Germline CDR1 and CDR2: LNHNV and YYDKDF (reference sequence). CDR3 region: CATSREAPGEKLFF. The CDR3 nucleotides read TGTGCCACCAGCAGAGAAGCCCCGGGGGAAAAACTGTTTTTT. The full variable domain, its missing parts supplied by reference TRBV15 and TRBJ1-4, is DAMVIQNPRYQVTQFGKPVTLSCSQTLNHNVMYWYQQKSSQAPKLLFHYYDKDFNNEADTPDNFQSRRPNTSFCFLDIRSPGLGDTAMYLCATSREAPGEKLFFGSGTQLSVL.

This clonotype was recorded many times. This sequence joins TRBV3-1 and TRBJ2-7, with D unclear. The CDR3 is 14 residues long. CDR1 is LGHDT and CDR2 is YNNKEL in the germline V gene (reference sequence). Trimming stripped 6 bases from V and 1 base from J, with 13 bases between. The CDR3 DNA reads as TGTGCCAGCAGTCCCCCCGTGAATTCCTACGAGCAGTACTTC. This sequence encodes CASSPPVNSYEQYF.

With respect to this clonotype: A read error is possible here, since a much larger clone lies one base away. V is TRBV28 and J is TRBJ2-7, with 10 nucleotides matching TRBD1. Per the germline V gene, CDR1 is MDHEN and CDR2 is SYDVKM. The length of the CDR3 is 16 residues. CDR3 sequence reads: CASTTATGTGDYEQCF. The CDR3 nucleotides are TGTGCCAGCACCACTGCCACTGGGACAGGGGACTACGAGCAGTGCTTC. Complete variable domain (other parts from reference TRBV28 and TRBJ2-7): DVKVTQSSRYLVKRTGEKVFLECVQDMDHENMFWYRQDPGLGLRLIYFSYDVKMKEKGDIPEGYSVSREKKERFSLILESASTNQTSMYLCASTTATGTGDYEQCFGPGTRLTVT.

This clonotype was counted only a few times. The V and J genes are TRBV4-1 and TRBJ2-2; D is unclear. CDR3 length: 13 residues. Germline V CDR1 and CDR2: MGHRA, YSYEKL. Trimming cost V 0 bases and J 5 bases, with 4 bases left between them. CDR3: CASSQDGTGELFF. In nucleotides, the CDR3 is TGCGCCAGCAGCCAAGACGGGACCGGGGAGCTGTTTTTT.

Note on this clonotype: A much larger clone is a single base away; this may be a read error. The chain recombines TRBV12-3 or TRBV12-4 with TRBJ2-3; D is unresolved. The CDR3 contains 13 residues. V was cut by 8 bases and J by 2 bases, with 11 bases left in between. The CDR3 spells CASLLISTDTQYF. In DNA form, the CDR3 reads TGTGCCAGCCTTCTCATTTCCACAGATACGCAGTATTTT.

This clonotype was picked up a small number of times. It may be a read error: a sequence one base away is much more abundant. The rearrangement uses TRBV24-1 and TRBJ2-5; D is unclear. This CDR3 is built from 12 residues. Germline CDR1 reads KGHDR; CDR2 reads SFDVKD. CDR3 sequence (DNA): TGTGTCACCAGTGATTTGCATGAGACCCAGTACTTC. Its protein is CVTSDLHETQYF.

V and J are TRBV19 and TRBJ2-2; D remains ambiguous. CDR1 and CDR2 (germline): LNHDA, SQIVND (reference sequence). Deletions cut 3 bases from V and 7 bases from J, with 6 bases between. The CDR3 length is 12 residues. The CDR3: CASSILFGELFF. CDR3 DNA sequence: TGTGCCAGTAGTATCTTGTTCGGGGAGCTGTTTTTT.